This TCR beta chain was found in a study of cytomegalovirus exposure and HLA in healthy donors. On the study more broadly: Assignment to the Caucasian-associated ancestry cluster applied to over 70% of the 350 to 500 genotyped donors. The study, taken as a whole, reports: An analysis that was carried out later associated 16,951 TCR beta sequences with HLA alleles at 0.05 false discovery rate. In a later analysis, HLA-C alleles had the fewest associated TCRs, DRB1 alleles the most. A later analysis appeared to link common viral pathogens to several of the most significant clusters.

Primers included in the PCR were 60 Vbeta and 13 Jbeta primers. Measured with immunoSEQ multiplex PCR; TCRdb has only the in-frame clones, and not every one. The profile shows some 76,000 clones, 75% to 90% of them singletons. Comments on this clone: Its antigen is currently unknown.

There are 13 residues in the CDR3. V shed 3 bases and J shed 9 bases, with 9 bases lying between them. Germline CDR1 reads LNHDA; CDR2 reads SQIVND (reference sequence). Input material: PBMCs. The TCR originated in a woman in her twenties or thirties in good health and CMV-seronegative. This sequence joins TRBV19 and TRBJ1-6; D possibly corresponds to TRBD1 (5 bases). DNA of the CDR3: TGTGCCAGTAGTATCCCAGGGTTTTCACCCCTCCACTTT. Encoded protein: CASSIPGFSPLHF.